The 9 T cell receptor beta chains reported below all come from one sample, sequenced in a study of response to subunit inactivated influenza vaccine. From the RT-PCR reads, TCRdb called clonotypes with MiXCR, one entry per CDR3 protein. The sample includes 600,000 to 850,000 distinct CDR3 sequences, 14% of them seen just once. The specimen was PBMCs from blood, collected approximately 15 days before vaccination. These receptors were taken from a man in his fifties or sixties who received an inactivated influenza vaccine.

This clonotype has ten or more counts. The chain employs TRBV29-1 and TRBJ2-1, with 7 bases lining up with TRBD2. V shed 5 bases, J shed 4 bases, and the junction held 8 bases outside the gene matches. The CDR3 consists of 14 residues. CDR1 SQVTM and CDR2 ANQGSEA come from the germline V gene. The CDR3 spells CSVRNAGEYNEQFF. DNA of the CDR3: TGCAGCGTTCGAAACGCGGGAGAGTACAATGAGCAGTTCTTC.

This chain joins TRBV9 and TRBJ2-5, with a tentative D call TRBD2 (5 bases). V was trimmed by 0 bases and J by 5 bases, leaving 14 bases between them. This CDR3 comprises 15 residues. Germline V gene sequence: CDR1 SGDLS, CDR2 YYNGEE. CDR3 nucleotides: TGTGCCAGCAGCGTAGGGGTGGGAGCAGGCGAGACCCAGTACTTC. The encoded protein is CASSVGVGAGETQYF. Complete variable domain (other parts from reference TRBV9 and TRBJ2-5): DSGVTQTPKHLITATGQRVTLRCSPRSGDLSVYWYQQSLDQGLQFLIQYYNGEERAKGNILERFSAQQFPDLHSELNLSSLELGDSALYFCASSVGVGAGETQYFGPGTRLLVL.

In its sample, this clonotype was seen many times. This chain connects TRBV12-3 or TRBV12-4 to TRBJ2-7; 9 positions match TRBD2. Trimming at V came to 3 bases and at J to 9 bases, leaving 6 bases not matched to a gene. The CDR3 contains 13 residues. The CDR3 coding sequence is TGTGCCAGCAGTTTTTCTAGCGGGAAGGGGCAGTACTTC. Its translation: CASSFSSGKGQYF.

This clonotype was recorded many times. This chain links TRBV12-3 or TRBV12-4 with TRBJ1-1; TRBD1 is a possible D gene (6 bases). Trimming stripped 2 bases from V and 1 base from J, with 11 bases between. The CDR3 consists of 15 residues. The CDR3: CASSLRGGGNTEAFF. CDR3 in DNA: TGTGCCAGCAGTTTACGGGGAGGGGGGAACACTGAAGCTTTCTTT.

The chain uses TRBV30 and TRBJ2-7; D is possibly TRBD1 (5 bases). The ends were cut back, 3 bases at V and 5 bases at J, with 11 bases in the middle. The CDR3 is 12 amino acids. Germline values: CDR1 GTSNPN, CDR2 SVGIG (reference sequence). CDR3 sequence (DNA): TGTGCCTGGAGCTCAGGGTGGGACGAGCAGTACTTC. This translates into CAWSSGWDEQYF.

This clonotype was seen a handful of times. The V gene is TRBV12-3 or TRBV12-4, the J gene TRBJ2-2; 8 nucleotides match TRBD1. This CDR3 is built from 15 residues. V gave up 6 bases and J gave up 4 bases; unmatched junction bases: 7. Here the CDR3 reads CASRRTGQGTGELFF. The CDR3 DNA sequence: TGTGCCAGCAGACGGACAGGGCAGGGCACCGGGGAGCTGTTTTTT.

This clonotype has a count of ten or more. The rearrangement uses TRBV15 and TRBJ2-1, with D tentatively TRBD2 (5 bases). Between the trimmed V and J ends, which lost 3 bases and 3 bases, there was a span of 9 bases. This CDR3 is 14 amino acids long. CDR1 and CDR2 (germline): LNHNV, YYDKDF (reference sequence). CDR3 loop: CATSRGANYNEQFF. CDR3 bases: TGTGCCACCAGCAGGGGAGCGAACTACAATGAGCAGTTCTTC.

This clonotype has a handful of counts. The rearrangement uses TRBV29-1 and TRBJ2-3; 7 nucleotides agree with TRBD2. With V trimmed by 5 bases and J by 2 bases, 10 bases remained unmatched. This CDR3 has 15 amino acids. Germline V gives CDR1 SQVTM, CDR2 ANQGSEA. In DNA, the CDR3 is TGCAGCGTTTCGGGGGGAATGGGCCCCACAGATACGCAGTATTTT. Protein sequence: CSVSGGMGPTDTQYF.

In its sample, this clonotype was seen a few times. The rearrangement links TRBV24-1 to TRBJ2-2; D gene uncertain. This CDR3 is built from 14 residues. Deletions cut 2 bases from V and 1 base from J, with 4 bases between. Germline CDR1 reads KGHDR; CDR2 reads SFDVKD. The CDR3: CATSDWGNTGELFF. CDR3 nucleotide sequence: TGTGCCACCAGTGATTGGGGGAACACCGGGGAGCTGTTTTTT.